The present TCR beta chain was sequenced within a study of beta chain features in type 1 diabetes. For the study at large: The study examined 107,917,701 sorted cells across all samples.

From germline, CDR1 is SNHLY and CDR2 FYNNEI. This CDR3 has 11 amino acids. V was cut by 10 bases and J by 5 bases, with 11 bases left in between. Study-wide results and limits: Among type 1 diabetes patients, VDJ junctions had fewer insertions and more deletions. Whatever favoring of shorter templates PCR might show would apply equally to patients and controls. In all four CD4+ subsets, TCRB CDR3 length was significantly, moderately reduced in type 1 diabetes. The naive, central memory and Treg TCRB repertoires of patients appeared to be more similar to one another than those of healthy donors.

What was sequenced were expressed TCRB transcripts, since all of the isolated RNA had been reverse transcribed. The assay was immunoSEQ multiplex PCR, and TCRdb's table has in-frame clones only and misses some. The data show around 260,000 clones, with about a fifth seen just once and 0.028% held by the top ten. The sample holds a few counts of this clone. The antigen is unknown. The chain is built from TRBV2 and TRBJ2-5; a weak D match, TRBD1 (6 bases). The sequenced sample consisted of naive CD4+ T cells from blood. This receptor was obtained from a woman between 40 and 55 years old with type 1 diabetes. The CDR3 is CAINRAETQYF. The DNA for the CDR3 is TGTGCCATCAACAGGGCGGAGACCCAGTACTTC.